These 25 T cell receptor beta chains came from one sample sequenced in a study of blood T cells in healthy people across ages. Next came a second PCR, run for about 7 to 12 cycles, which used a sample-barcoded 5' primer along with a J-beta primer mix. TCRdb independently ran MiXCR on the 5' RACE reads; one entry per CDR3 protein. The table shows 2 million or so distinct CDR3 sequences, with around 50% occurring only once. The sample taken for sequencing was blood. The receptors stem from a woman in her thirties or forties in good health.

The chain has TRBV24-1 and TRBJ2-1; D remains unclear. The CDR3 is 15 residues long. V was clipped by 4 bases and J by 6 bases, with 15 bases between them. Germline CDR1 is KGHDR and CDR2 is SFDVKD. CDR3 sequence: CATSDPRAAVNEQFF. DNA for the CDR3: TGTGCCACCAGTGACCCTCGCGCAGCCGTCAATGAGCAGTTCTTC.

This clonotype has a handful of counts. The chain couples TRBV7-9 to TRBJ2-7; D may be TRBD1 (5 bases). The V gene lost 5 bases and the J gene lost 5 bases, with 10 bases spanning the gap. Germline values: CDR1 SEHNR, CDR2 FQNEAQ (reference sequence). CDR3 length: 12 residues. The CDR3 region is CASSQGKHEQYF. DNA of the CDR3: TGTGCCAGCAGCCAGGGTAAACACGAGCAGTACTTC. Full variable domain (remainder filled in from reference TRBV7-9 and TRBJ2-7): DTGVSQNPRHKITKRGQNVTFRCDPISEHNRLYWYRQTLGQGPEFLTYFQNEAQLEKSRLLSDRFSAERPKGSFSTLEIQRTEQGDSAMYLCASSQGKHEQYFGPGTRLTVT.

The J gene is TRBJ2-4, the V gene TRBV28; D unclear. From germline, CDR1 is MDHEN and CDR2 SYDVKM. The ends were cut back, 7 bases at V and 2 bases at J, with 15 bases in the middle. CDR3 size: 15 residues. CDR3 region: CASTTAGLTKNIQYF. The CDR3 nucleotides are TGTGCCAGCACCACGGCCGGGCTCACCAAAAACATTCAGTACTTC.

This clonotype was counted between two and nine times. The CDR3, as DNA: TGTGCCACCAGCAGAGATAGAGGACAGGGGGGAGAGACCCAGTACTTC. Translated, it gives CATSRDRGQGGETQYF. V is TRBV15 and J is TRBJ2-5, with TRBD1 matching over 10 bases. CDR1 is LNHNV and CDR2 is YYDKDF in the germline V gene (reference sequence). Trimming removed 0 bases from V and 4 bases from J; junction bases left unmatched: 5. The CDR3 is 16 residues long.

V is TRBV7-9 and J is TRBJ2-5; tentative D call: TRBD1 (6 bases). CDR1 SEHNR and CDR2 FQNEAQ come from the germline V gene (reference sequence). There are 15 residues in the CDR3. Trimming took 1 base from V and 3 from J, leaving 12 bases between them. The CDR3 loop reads CASSLDWGQKETQYF. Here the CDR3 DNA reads TGTGCCAGCAGCTTAGATTGGGGGCAGAAAGAGACCCAGTACTTC. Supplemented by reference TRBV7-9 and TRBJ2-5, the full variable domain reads DTGVSQNPRHKITKRGQNVTFRCDPISEHNRLYWYRQTLGQGPEFLTYFQNEAQLEKSRLLSDRFSAERPKGSFSTLEIQRTEQGDSAMYLCASSLDWGQKETQYFGPGTRLLVL.

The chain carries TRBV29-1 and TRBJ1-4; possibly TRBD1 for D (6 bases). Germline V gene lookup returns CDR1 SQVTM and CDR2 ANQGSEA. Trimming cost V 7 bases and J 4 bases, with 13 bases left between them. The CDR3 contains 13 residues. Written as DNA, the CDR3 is TGCAGCGCCCTGTGGGGGCGTAATGAAAAACTGTTTTTT. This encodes CSALWGRNEKLFF.

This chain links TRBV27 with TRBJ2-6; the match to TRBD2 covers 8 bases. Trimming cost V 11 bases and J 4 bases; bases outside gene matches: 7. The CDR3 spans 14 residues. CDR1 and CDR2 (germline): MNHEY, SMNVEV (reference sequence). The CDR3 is CASGGGPGANVLTF. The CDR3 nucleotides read TGTGCCTCCGGGGGGGGCCCAGGGGCCAACGTCCTGACTTTC.

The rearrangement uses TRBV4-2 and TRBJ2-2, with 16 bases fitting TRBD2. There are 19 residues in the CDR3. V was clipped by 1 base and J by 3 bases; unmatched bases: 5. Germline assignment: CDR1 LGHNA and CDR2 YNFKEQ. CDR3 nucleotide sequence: TGTGCCAGCAGCCAAGTACCGGGACTAGCGGGGGGGGACACCGGGGAGCTGTTTTTT. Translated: CASSQVPGLAGGDTGELFF.

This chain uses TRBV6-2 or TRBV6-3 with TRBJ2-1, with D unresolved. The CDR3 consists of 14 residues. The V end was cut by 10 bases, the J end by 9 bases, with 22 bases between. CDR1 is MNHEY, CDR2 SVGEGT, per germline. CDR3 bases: TGTGCCATCTCGCGGCTAGGGCGATATGGTGAGCAGTTCTTC. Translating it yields CAISRLGRYGEQFF.

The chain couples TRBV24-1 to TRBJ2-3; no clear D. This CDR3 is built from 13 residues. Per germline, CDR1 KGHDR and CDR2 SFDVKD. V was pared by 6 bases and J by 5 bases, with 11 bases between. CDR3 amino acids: CATSSASRDTQYF. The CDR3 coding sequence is TGTGCCACCAGTAGCGCTTCCCGAGATACGCAGTATTTT.

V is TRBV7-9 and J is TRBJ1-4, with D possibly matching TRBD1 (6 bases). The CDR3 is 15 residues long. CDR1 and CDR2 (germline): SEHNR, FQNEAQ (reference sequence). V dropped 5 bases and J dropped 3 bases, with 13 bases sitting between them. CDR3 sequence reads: CASSPLQGSNEKLFF. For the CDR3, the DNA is TGTGCCAGCAGCCCTCTACAGGGCTCTAATGAAAAACTGTTTTTT. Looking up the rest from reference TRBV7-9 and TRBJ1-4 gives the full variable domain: DTGVSQNPRHKITKRGQNVTFRCDPISEHNRLYWYRQTLGQGPEFLTYFQNEAQLEKSRLLSDRFSAERPKGSFSTLEIQRTEQGDSAMYLCASSPLQGSNEKLFFGSGTQLSVL.

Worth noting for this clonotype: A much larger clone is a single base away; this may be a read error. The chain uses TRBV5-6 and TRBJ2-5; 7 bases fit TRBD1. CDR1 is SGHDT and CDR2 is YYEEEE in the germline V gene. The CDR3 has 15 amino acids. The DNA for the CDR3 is TGTACCAGCAGCTGGGGACAGACCACCCAAGAGACCCAGTACTTC. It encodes CTSSWGQTTQETQYF.

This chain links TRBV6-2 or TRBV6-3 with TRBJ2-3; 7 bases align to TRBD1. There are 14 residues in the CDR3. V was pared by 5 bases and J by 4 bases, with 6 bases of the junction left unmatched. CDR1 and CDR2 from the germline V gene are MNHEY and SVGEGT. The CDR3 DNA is TGTGCCAGCAGTAAGGGGACAGAATCAGATACGCAGTATTTT. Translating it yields CASSKGTESDTQYF.

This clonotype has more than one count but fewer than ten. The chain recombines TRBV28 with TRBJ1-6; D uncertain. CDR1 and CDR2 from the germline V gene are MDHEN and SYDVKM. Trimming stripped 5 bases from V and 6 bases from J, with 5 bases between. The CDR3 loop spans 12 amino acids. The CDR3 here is CASSGSNSPLHF. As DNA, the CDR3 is TGTGCCAGCAGTGGCTCTAATTCACCCCTCCACTTT.

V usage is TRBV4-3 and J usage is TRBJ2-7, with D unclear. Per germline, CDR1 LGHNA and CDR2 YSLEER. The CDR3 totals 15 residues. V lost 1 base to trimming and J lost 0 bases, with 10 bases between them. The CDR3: CASSQGRTASYEQYF. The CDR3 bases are TGCGCCAGCAGCCAAGGAAGAACAGCCTCCTACGAGCAGTACTTC.

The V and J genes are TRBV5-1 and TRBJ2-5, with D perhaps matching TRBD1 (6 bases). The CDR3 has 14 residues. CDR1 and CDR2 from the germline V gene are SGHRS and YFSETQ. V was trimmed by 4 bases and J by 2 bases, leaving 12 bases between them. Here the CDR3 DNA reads TGCGCCAGCAGCGTTACAGGGTGGCAAGAGACCCAGTACTTC. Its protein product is CASSVTGWQETQYF. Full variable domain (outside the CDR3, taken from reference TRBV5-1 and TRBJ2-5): KAGVTQTPRYLIKTRGQQVTLSCSPISGHRSVSWYQQTPGQGLQFLFEYFSETQRNKGNFPGRFSGRQFSNSRSEMNVSTLELGDSALYLCASSVTGWQETQYFGPGTRLLVL.

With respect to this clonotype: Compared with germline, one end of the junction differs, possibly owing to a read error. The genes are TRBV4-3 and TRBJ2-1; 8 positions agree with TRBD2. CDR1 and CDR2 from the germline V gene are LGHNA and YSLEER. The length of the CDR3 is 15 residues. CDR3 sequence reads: CASSQGGTRAGEHFF. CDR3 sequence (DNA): TGCGCCAGCAGCCAAGGGGGGACTAGAGCGGGCGAGCATTTCTTC.

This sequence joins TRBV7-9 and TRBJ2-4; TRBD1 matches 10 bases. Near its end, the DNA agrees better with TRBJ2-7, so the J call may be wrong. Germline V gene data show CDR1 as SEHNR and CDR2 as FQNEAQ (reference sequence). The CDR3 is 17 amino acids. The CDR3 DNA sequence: TGTGCCAGCAGCTTAGTCGTTTCCGGGACAGGGGTCGGCGAGCAGTACTTC. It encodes CASSLVVSGTGVGEQYF.

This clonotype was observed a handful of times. In nucleotides, the CDR3 is TGTGCCAGCAGCTTTTCCCCTACCGAGCAGTACTTC. It codes for CASSFSPTEQYF. The V and J genes are TRBV7-9 and TRBJ2-7; D gene ambiguous. The V gene's germline CDR1 is SEHNR and CDR2 FQNEAQ (reference sequence). Trimming left V 3 bases short and J 6 bases short, with 9 bases between. The CDR3 is made up of 12 amino acids.

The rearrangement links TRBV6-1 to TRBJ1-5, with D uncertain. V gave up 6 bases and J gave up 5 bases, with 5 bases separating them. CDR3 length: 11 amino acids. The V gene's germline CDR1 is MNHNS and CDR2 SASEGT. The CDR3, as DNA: TGTGCCAGCAGGGGATATCAGCCCCAGCATTTT. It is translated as CASRGYQPQHF.

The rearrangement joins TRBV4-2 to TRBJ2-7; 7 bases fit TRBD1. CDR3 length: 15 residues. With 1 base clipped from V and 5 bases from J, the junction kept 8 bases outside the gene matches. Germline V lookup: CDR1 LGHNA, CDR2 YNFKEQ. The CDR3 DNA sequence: TGTGCCAGCAGCCAAGGACCGGGGACAGACAACGAGCAGTACTTC. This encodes CASSQGPGTDNEQYF.

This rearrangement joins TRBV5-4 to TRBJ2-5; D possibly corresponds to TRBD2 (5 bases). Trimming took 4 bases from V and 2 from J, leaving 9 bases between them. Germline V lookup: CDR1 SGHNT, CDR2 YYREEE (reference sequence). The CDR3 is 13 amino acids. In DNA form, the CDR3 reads TGTGCCAGCAGCGTGTGGGAGCAAGAGACCCAGTACTTC. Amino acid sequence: CASSVWEQETQYF.

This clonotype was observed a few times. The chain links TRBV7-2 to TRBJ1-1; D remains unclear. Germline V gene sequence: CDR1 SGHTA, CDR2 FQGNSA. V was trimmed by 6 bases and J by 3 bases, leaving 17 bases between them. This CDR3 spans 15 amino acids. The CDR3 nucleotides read TGTGCCAGCAGTCCCCTCGTGGGATTGGACACTGAAGCTTTCTTT. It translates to CASSPLVGLDTEAFF.

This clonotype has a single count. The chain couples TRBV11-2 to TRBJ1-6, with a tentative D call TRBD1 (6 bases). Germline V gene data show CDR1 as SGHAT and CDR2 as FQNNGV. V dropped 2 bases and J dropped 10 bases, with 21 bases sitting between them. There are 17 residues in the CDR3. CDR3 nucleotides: TGTGCCAGCAGCTTATTCGAACGGACAGTCTTTCAGTCACCCCTCCACTTT. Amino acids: CASSLFERTVFQSPLHF.

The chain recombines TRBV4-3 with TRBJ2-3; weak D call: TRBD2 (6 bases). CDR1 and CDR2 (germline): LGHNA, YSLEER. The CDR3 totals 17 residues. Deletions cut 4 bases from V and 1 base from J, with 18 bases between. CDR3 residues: CASSPGVGERGTDTQYF. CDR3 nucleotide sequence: TGCGCCAGCAGCCCGGGAGTAGGGGAGCGGGGCACAGATACGCAGTATTTT.